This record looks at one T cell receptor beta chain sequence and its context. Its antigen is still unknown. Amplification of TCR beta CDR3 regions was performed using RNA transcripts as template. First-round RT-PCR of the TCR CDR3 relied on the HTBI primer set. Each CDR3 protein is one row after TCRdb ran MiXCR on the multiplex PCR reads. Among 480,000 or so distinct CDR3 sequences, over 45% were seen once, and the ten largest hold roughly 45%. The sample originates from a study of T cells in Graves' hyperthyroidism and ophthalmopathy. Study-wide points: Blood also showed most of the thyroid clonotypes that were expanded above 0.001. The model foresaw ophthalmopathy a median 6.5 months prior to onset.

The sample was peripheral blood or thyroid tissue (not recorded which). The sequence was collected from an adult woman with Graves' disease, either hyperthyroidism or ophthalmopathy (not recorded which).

This chain's CDR3 is CRVVDRAYEQYF. The CDR3 region has the DNA TGCAGAGTGGTAGACAGGGCCTACGAGCAGTACTTC. This chain connects TRBV29-1 to TRBJ2-7, with 7 bases matching TRBD1. Looked up from germline, CDR1 is SQVTM and CDR2 is ANQGSEA. This CDR3 comprises 12 residues.